These 5 T cell receptor beta chains originate from one sample sequenced in a study of blood T cell repertoires in COVID-19. Libraries were prepared by immunoSEQ multiplex PCR; TCRdb keeps only in-frame clonotypes and omits some of them. The sample includes a few hundred thousand clones, around 92% seen only once; the top ten take 1.5% to 2%. The source material was PBMCs or T cells enriched from blood (not recorded which). Every receptor here comes from a woman aged 30 to 39 who had recovered from COVID-19.

This clone occurred once. The chain combines TRBV7-2 with TRBJ1-6, with 8 bases fitting TRBD1. The CDR3 loop spans 14 amino acids. Germline CDR1 and CDR2: SGHTA and FQGNSA. V shed 2 bases, J shed 9 bases, and the junction held 3 bases outside the gene matches. The CDR3 region is CASSLKQGGSPLHF. CDR3 DNA sequence: TGTGCCAGCAGCTTAAAACAGGGGGGTTCACCCCTCCACTTT.

The chain carries TRBV27 and TRBJ1-2, with 10 bases identical to TRBD1. The CDR3 spans 14 residues. The V gene's germline CDR1 is MNHEY and CDR2 SMNVEV (reference sequence). The junction had 4 bases not matched to a gene; V was cut back by 5 bases and J by 4 bases. CDR3 coding DNA: TGTGCCAGCAGTAGACAGGGGGCTAGCTATGGCTACACCTTC. This sequence encodes CASSRQGASYGYTF.

The V and J genes are TRBV3-1 (or the pseudogene TRBV3-2) and TRBJ1-2, with 8 bases that match TRBD1. V shed 1 base and J 4 bases; nucleotides not matched to a gene: 5. The V gene's germline CDR1 is LGHDT and CDR2 YNNKEL (reference sequence). The length of the CDR3 is 15 residues. CDR3 sequence: CASSQGQTGGYGYTF. The CDR3, as DNA: TGTGCCAGCAGCCAAGGCCAAACAGGGGGCTATGGCTACACCTTC.

The chain combines TRBV24-1 with TRBJ2-3, with 10 bases matching TRBD1. Germline V lookup: CDR1 KGHDR, CDR2 SFDVKD. This CDR3 spans 18 amino acids. V lost 0 bases to trimming and J lost 1 base; unmatched junction nucleotides: 6. DNA for the CDR3: TGTGCCACCAGTGATTTGAGTTTCGGACAGGGGGGCACAGATACGCAGTATTTT. This sequence encodes CATSDLSFGQGGTDTQYF.

The chain's CDR3 is CAWSSPFGGDTQYF. CDR3 nucleotide sequence: TGTGCCTGGAGTAGCCCCTTTGGAGGAGATACGCAGTATTTT. The chain employs TRBV30 and TRBJ2-3; a weak D match, TRBD2 (5 bases). The V gene's germline CDR1 is GTSNPN and CDR2 SVGIG (reference sequence). The CDR3 is 14 amino acids. The V and J ends lost 2 bases and 5 bases respectively, with 14 bases between them.